This TCR beta chain was captured by sequencing in a study of blood T cell repertoires in COVID-19. Sequenced by immunoSEQ multiplex PCR; TCRdb stores in-frame clones only, minus some. The sample has 110,000 to 150,000 clones; around four fifths are singletons. The receptor was isolated from a woman aged 80 or over with acute or convalescent COVID-19. The sequencing input was peripheral blood.

CDR3 nucleotides: TGTGCCAGCAGCTTGGAGCCGACAGGGAACTCTGGAAACACCATATATTTT. Translating it yields CASSLEPTGNSGNTIYF. The V call is TRBV5-4, the J call TRBJ1-3, with 7 bases lining up with TRBD1. V was pared by 0 bases and J by 0 bases, with 6 bases of the junction left unmatched. CDR3 size: 17 residues. Looked up from germline, CDR1 is SGHNT and CDR2 is YYREEE (reference sequence).